These 9 T cell receptor beta chains originate from one sample sequenced in a study of T-cell reconstitution after alpha-beta-depleted transplantation in children. During its preparation, the TCRbeta library received unique molecular identifiers. TCRdb redid the calling of the PCR reads with MiXCR, one entry per CDR3 protein. The data show approximately 88,000 distinct CDR3 sequences, about 12% seen once. The specimen comprised PBMCs from the stem cell graft donor, sampled from the stem cell graft. The receptors originated from a human donor who donated a stem cell graft to a child with inherited bone marrow failure.

This clonotype was recorded at least ten times. This chain links TRBV29-1 with TRBJ2-5; D unresolved. This CDR3 region has 11 residues. In germline, CDR1 is SQVTM, CDR2 ANQGSEA. V was trimmed by 1 base and J by 2 bases, leaving 2 bases between them. For the CDR3, the DNA is TGCAGCGTTGAAGTGCAAGAGACCCAGTACTTC. This encodes CSVEVQETQYF.

This clonotype was seen many times. The rearrangement links TRBV11-1 to TRBJ1-4, with D possibly being TRBD1 (6 bases). Germline V CDR1 and CDR2: SGHAT, FQDESV (reference sequence). The CDR3 is 17 residues long. The V gene lost 4 bases and the J gene lost 2 bases, with 17 bases spanning the gap. The CDR3 coding sequence is TGTGCCAGCAGCTCCCCGCCCGGCCAGGGGACTAATGAAAAACTGTTTTTT. It translates to CASSSPPGQGTNEKLFF.

This clonotype was observed many times. The rearrangement joins TRBV7-9 to TRBJ2-2; tentative D call: TRBD2 (5 bases). The CDR3 extends over 13 amino acids. Trimming took off 4 bases at V and 8 bases at J, with 11 bases between the two ends. The germline V gene encodes CDR1 SEHNR and CDR2 FQNEAQ (reference sequence). DNA for the CDR3: TGTGCCAGCAGCTCCTCGGAGGATGGGGAGCTGTTTTTT. It translates to CASSSSEDGELFF.

The chain employs TRBV5-4 and TRBJ1-1; D gene ambiguous. Trimming pared 4 bases from V and 5 bases from J, leaving 21 bases between. The CDR3 sequence is 16 residues long. Germline V lookup: CDR1 SGHNT, CDR2 YYREEE (reference sequence). The CDR3 is CASSPPPRAETTEAFF. The CDR3 DNA reads TGTGCCAGCAGCCCCCCTCCCCGGGCCGAAACGACTGAAGCTTTCTTT.

This clonotype was recorded many times. The chain couples TRBV7-2 to TRBJ2-1; D is unresolved. V was shortened by 1 base and J by 6 bases, with 10 bases between the two germline ends. Germline CDR1 reads SGHTA; CDR2 reads FQGNSA. This CDR3 is 14 amino acids long. The CDR3 region has the DNA TGTGCCAGCAGCTTAGTAACTGGTGGCAATGAGCAGTTCTTC. It codes for CASSLVTGGNEQFF. Complete variable domain (other parts from reference TRBV7-2 and TRBJ2-1): GAGVSQSPSNKVTEKGKDVELRCDPISGHTALYWYRQSLGQGLEFLIYFQGNSAPDKSGLPSDRFSAERTGGSVSTLTIQRTQQEDSAVYLCASSLVTGGNEQFFGPGTRLTVL.

This clonotype was recorded at least ten times. The gene calls are TRBV4-1 and TRBJ2-7; D is perhaps TRBD2 (6 bases). V lost 1 base and J lost 2, with 12 bases in between. Germline values: CDR1 MGHRA, CDR2 YSYEKL. The CDR3 has 15 amino acids. CDR3: CASSQVPGRTYEQYF. CDR3 DNA sequence: TGCGCCAGCAGCCAAGTCCCAGGGAGGACCTACGAGCAGTACTTC.

This clonotype was observed many times. The rearrangement joins TRBV4-3 to TRBJ2-2; D gene unclear. The germline gives CDR1 LGHNA, CDR2 YSLEER. V lost 2 bases and J lost 0, with 16 bases in between. The CDR3 loop spans 18 amino acids. CDR3 sequence reads: CASSQSLLSSANTGELFF. DNA of the CDR3: TGCGCCAGCAGCCAATCCCTCTTGTCCAGTGCGAACACCGGGGAGCTGTTTTTT.

This clonotype showed up many times. The chain has TRBV5-1 and TRBJ2-7; perhaps TRBD2 as D (6 bases). The germline V gene has CDR1 SGHRS and CDR2 YFSETQ. The V gene lost 4 bases and the J gene lost 1 base, with 18 bases spanning the gap. The CDR3 runs to 16 residues. The CDR3 here is CASSPYTASASYEQYF. The CDR3 DNA reads as TGCGCCAGCAGCCCCTACACGGCTAGCGCTTCCTACGAGCAGTACTTC.

This clonotype was detected ten times or more. This CDR3 is CASSFADTITEAFF. The CDR3 nucleotides are TGTGCCAGCAGTTTCGCGGACACCATAACTGAAGCTTTCTTT. The chain links TRBV27 to TRBJ1-1; tentatively, D is TRBD1 (5 bases). Germline lookup yields CDR1 MNHEY and CDR2 SMNVEV (reference sequence). The CDR3 has 14 amino acids. The V gene lost 3 bases and the J gene lost 5 bases, with 13 bases spanning the gap.